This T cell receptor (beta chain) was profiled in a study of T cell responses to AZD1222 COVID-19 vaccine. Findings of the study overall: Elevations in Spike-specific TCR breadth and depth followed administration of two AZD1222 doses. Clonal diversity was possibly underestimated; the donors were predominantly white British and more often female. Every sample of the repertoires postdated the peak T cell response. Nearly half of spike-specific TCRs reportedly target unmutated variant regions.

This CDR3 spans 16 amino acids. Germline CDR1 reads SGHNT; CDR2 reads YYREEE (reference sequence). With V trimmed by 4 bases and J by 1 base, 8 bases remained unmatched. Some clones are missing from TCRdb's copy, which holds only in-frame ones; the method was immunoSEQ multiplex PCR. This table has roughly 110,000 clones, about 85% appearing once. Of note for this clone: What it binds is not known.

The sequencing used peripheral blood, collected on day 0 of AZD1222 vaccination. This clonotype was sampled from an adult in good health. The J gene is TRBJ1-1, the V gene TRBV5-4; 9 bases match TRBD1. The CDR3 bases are TGTGCCAGCAGCAGGGACAGGGCCTCAGCGAACACTGAAGCTTTCTTT. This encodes CASSRDRASANTEAFF.